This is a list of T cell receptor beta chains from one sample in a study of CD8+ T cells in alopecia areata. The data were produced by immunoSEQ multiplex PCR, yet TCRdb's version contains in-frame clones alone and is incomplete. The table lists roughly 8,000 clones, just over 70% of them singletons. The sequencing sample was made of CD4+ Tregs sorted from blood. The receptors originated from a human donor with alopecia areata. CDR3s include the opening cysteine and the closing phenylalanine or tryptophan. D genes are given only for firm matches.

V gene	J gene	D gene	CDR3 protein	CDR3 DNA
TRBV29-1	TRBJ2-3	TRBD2	CSVGLAGTDTQYF	TGCAGCGTTGGACTAGCGGGAACAGATACGCAGTATTTT
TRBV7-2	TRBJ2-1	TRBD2	CASSPTRGGGAEQFF	TGTGCCAGCAGCCCGACCCGGGGCGGGGGGGCTGAGCAGTTCTTC
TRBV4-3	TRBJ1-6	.	CASSQETRGGWYNSPLHF	TGCGCCAGCAGCCAAGAAACCCGGGGAGGTTGGTATAATTCACCCCTCCACTTT
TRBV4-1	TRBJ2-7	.	CASSQGYGGLDEQYF	TGCGCCAGCAGCCAAGGTTATGGGGGTTTGGACGAGCAGTACTTC
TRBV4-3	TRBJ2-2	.	CASSLARASGTGELFF	TGCGCCAGCAGCCTGGCGAGGGCGTCGGGAACCGGGGAGCTGTTTTTT
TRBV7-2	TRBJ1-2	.	CASSLGTGSYGYTF	TGTGCCAGCAGCTTGGGTACAGGCTCCTATGGCTACACCTTC
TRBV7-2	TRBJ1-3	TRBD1	CASSLEGTGAVYGNTIYF	TGTGCCAGCAGCTTAGAAGGGACAGGGGCAGTTTATGGAAACACCATATATTTT
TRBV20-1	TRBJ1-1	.	CSAQKAFF	TGCAGTGCCCAAAAAGCTTTCTTT
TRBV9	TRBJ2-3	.	CASSPTRDTQYF	TGTGCCAGCAGCCCTACCCGAGATACGCAGTATTTT
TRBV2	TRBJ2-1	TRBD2	CASSTRRGGNPYNEQFF	TGTGCCAGCAGTACACGACGGGGGGGCAACCCCTACAATGAGCAGTTCTTC
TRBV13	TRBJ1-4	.	CASSSDGGRGEKLFF	TGTGCCAGCAGCTCGGACGGGGGGCGGGGTGAAAAACTGTTTTTT
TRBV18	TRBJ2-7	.	CASSPRLGVKPSYEQYF	TGTGCCAGCTCACCCCGACTAGGAGTAAAACCATCCTACGAGCAGTACTTC
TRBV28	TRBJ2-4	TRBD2	CASSSSKSGTSRKNIQYF	TGTGCCAGCAGTTCATCTAAAAGCGGGACCTCCCGCAAAAACATTCAGTACTTC